This passage covers 27 T cell receptor beta chains from one sample sequenced in a study of cytomegalovirus exposure and HLA in healthy donors. Using immunoSEQ multiplex PCR, the repertoire was profiled, and TCRdb retains in-frame clones only, with some absent. Altogether 300,000 or so clones are present, roughly 87% being singletons, with the ten largest covering around 0.96%. The sequenced sample was PBMCs. These receptor sequences come from a man aged 25-45 years in good health and CMV-seronegative.

This rearrangement joins TRBV6-5 to TRBJ1-2; 10 positions match TRBD1. The germline V gene encodes CDR1 MNHEY and CDR2 SVGAGI. The CDR3 runs to 16 residues. With 2 bases clipped from V and 1 base from J, the junction kept 4 bases outside the gene matches. This CDR3 is CASSYGTGVDNYGYTF. The CDR3 DNA sequence: TGTGCCAGCAGTTACGGGACAGGGGTCGATAACTATGGCTACACCTTC.

V is TRBV4-1 and J is TRBJ1-1, with D maybe TRBD1 (5 bases). The CDR3 spans 14 residues. CDR1 and CDR2 (germline): MGHRA, YSYEKL. Trimming removed 2 bases at V and 1 base at J, with 8 bases between. The CDR3 is CASSQLTENTEAFF. For the CDR3, the DNA is TGCGCCAGCAGCCAACTGACAGAGAACACTGAAGCTTTCTTT.

The chain has TRBV27 and TRBJ1-2; 8 bases match TRBD1. Per germline, CDR1 MNHEY and CDR2 SMNVEV (reference sequence). There are 14 residues in the CDR3. V was clipped by 7 bases and J by 8 bases; unmatched bases: 12. CDR3 region: CASTLPRGHAGYTF. The CDR3 bases are TGTGCCAGCACCTTGCCCAGGGGGCACGCGGGCTACACCTTC.

V is TRBV6-6 and J is TRBJ1-1; 8 bases are shared with TRBD1. There are 15 residues in the CDR3. Germline V lookup: CDR1 MNHNY, CDR2 SVGAGI (reference sequence). With 6 bases clipped from V and 1 base from J, the junction kept 7 bases outside the gene matches. The CDR3 reads CASSLNRGTNTEAFF. The CDR3, as DNA: TGTGCCAGCAGCCTTAACAGGGGGACGAACACTGAAGCTTTCTTT.

The CDR3 nucleotides read TGTGCCAGCAGGGACGCAGGGGGCGGCAATCAGCCCCAGCATTTT. It is translated as CASRDAGGGNQPQHF. The genes are TRBV27 and TRBJ1-5, with 8 bases matching TRBD1. This CDR3 spans 15 amino acids. With 6 bases clipped from V and 2 bases from J, the junction kept 6 bases outside the gene matches. Germline-derived CDR1 and CDR2 are MNHEY and SMNVEV (reference sequence).

Concerning this clone itself: This CDR3 is also generated by other DNA sequences in the sample. This sequence joins TRBV11-2 and TRBJ2-7, with 11 bases lining up with TRBD1. This CDR3 has 14 residues. Germline V lookup: CDR1 SGHAT, CDR2 FQNNGV. The J segment lost 3 bases and the V segment lost 3 bases, leaving 1 base of the junction unmatched. This CDR3 is CASSLGQGGYEQYF. The DNA of the CDR3 is TGTGCCAGCAGCTTGGGACAGGGGGGCTACGAGCAGTACTTC.

V and J are TRBV29-1 and TRBJ1-2; 7 bases line up with TRBD1. Germline V lookup: CDR1 SQVTM, CDR2 ANQGSEA. The length of the CDR3 is 12 residues. V was pared by 5 bases and J by 8 bases, with 8 bases of the junction left unmatched. CDR3 amino acids: CSVPRQGEGYTF. The CDR3 coding sequence is TGCAGCGTTCCCCGACAGGGCGAAGGCTACACCTTC. Supplemented by reference TRBV29-1 and TRBJ1-2, the full variable domain reads SAVISQKPSRDICQRGTSLTIQCQVDSQVTMMFWYRQQPGQSLTLIATANQGSEATYESGFVIDKFPISRPNLTFSTLTVSNMSPEDSSIYLCSVPRQGEGYTFGSGTRLTVV.

About this clone: At the DNA level, this CDR3 is encoded by other sequences in the same sample as well. This chain connects TRBV7-9 to TRBJ1-1; possible D gene TRBD1, 5 bases. Looked up from germline, CDR1 is SEHNR and CDR2 is FQNEAQ (reference sequence). Trimming removed 5 bases from V and 1 base from J, with 8 bases in between. CDR3 length: 13 amino acids. CDR3 sequence: CASSRGGNTEAFF. The CDR3 coding sequence is TGTGCCAGCAGCCGCGGGGGGAACACTGAAGCTTTCTTT.

The chain is built from TRBV5-1 and TRBJ2-1; TRBD2 matches at 9 bases. Germline V lookup: CDR1 SGHRS, CDR2 YFSETQ. The V and J ends lost 2 bases and 8 bases, in that order; junction bases with no gene match: 8. This CDR3 comprises 15 residues. CDR3 residues: CASSFISGGLYEQFF. CDR3 nucleotide sequence: TGCGCCAGCAGCTTTATTAGCGGGGGTCTCTATGAGCAGTTCTTC.

The chain employs TRBV7-8 and TRBJ1-1; tentatively, D is TRBD1 (6 bases). This CDR3 has 13 amino acids. In germline, CDR1 is SGHVS, CDR2 FQNEAQ. Trimming left V 1 base short and J 8 bases short, with 11 bases between. The CDR3 reads CASSLDVDSEAFF. The DNA of the CDR3 is TGTGCCAGCAGCTTAGACGTGGACAGCGAAGCTTTCTTT.

This chain links TRBV11-2 with TRBJ2-7; 7 positions match TRBD1. Trimming took 2 bases from V and 2 from J; bases not matched to a gene: 6. CDR3 length equals 15 residues. Germline V lookup: CDR1 SGHAT, CDR2 FQNNGV. Here the CDR3 reads CASSLIRTGTYEQYF. As DNA, the CDR3 is TGTGCCAGCAGCTTAATAAGGACAGGCACCTACGAGCAGTACTTC.

This chain connects TRBV7-2 to TRBJ2-2, with D maybe TRBD1 (6 bases). CDR3 length equals 17 residues. Germline CDR1 SGHTA, CDR2 FQGNSA. The V end was cut by 4 bases, the J end by 0 bases, with 15 bases between. The CDR3, as DNA: TGTGCCAGCAGCTCCTCCTTGACAGGACCGAACACCGGGGAGCTGTTTTTT. This translates into CASSSSLTGPNTGELFF.

CDR3 nucleotide sequence: TGCGCCAGCAGCCCGAGACAGGGGGCGGGTGGCGAGGACACTGAAGCTTTCTTT. Translation gives CASSPRQGAGGEDTEAFF. The chain uses TRBV5-1 and TRBJ1-1, with 10 bases fitting TRBD1. In germline, CDR1 is SGHRS, CDR2 YFSETQ. This CDR3 has 18 amino acids. With 4 bases clipped from V and 3 bases from J, the junction kept 15 bases outside the gene matches.

V and J are TRBV7-8 and TRBJ2-3; 7 bases align to TRBD2. The CDR3 covers 13 residues. V was pared by 5 bases and J by 4 bases, with 3 bases of the junction left unmatched. Germline V gene data show CDR1 as SGHVS and CDR2 as FQNEAQ. The CDR3 is CASSPGGADTQYF. In DNA form, the CDR3 reads TGTGCCAGCAGCCCTGGGGGGGCAGATACGCAGTATTTT.

The V gene is TRBV19, the J gene TRBJ2-5, with 9 bases fitting TRBD1. Losses at the gene ends were 6 bases for V and 4 bases for J; bases not matched to a gene: 9. CDR1 LNHDA and CDR2 SQIVND come from the germline V gene (reference sequence). The CDR3 covers 15 residues. CDR3 region: CASRKAGTGSETQYF. CDR3 DNA sequence: TGTGCCAGTAGGAAAGCCGGGACAGGGTCAGAGACCCAGTACTTC.

The V call is TRBV7-8, the J call TRBJ2-3, with TRBD2 matching over 14 bases. This CDR3 is 18 amino acids long. Germline trimming cut 3 bases from V and 2 bases from J; bases unmatched to any gene: 7. Per the germline V gene, CDR1 is SGHVS and CDR2 is FQNEAQ. The CDR3 is CASSFLGLAGGITDTQYF. DNA of the CDR3: TGTGCCAGCAGCTTCTTAGGACTAGCGGGGGGAATCACAGATACGCAGTATTTT.

The rearrangement uses TRBV5-6 and TRBJ2-5; 11 bases map to TRBD1. Germline V gene data show CDR1 as SGHDT and CDR2 as YYEEEE. There are 17 residues in the CDR3. The V gene end was trimmed by 3 bases and the J gene end by 5 bases; junction bases not matched to a gene: 12. CDR3 in DNA: TGTGCCAGCAGCTCCGCCGGGACAGGGGGATTTTGGGAGACCCAGTACTTC. It codes for CASSSAGTGGFWETQYF.

J is TRBJ2-2 and V is TRBV4-3; D is unclear. The CDR3 runs 15 residues. Trimming stripped 0 bases from V and 7 bases from J, with 12 bases between. Germline V gene sequence: CDR1 LGHNA, CDR2 YSLEER. The CDR3 loop is CASSQDRLSNGELFF. CDR3 nucleotide sequence: TGCGCCAGCAGCCAAGATCGTCTAAGCAACGGGGAGCTGTTTTTT.

V gene TRBV4-1 combines with J gene TRBJ1-2, with no clear D. The CDR3 consists of 14 residues. CDR1 is MGHRA and CDR2 is YSYEKL in the germline V gene. Trimming cost V 3 bases and J 8 bases, with 16 bases left between them. The CDR3 spells CASSHSTELRGYTF. The CDR3 coding sequence is TGCGCCAGCAGCCACTCGACTGAACTTCGCGGCTACACCTTC.

This clone was detected only a few times. This chain joins TRBV6-4 and TRBJ2-3; 13 nucleotides match TRBD2. Germline lookup yields CDR1 MRHNA and CDR2 SNTAGT. CDR3 length: 15 residues. J gave up 4 bases and V 6 bases, and 4 bases lay outside the gene matches. CDR3 sequence: CASSVLAGGPDTQYF. CDR3 in DNA: TGTGCCAGCAGCGTACTAGCGGGGGGGCCAGATACGCAGTATTTT.

V and J are TRBV27 and TRBJ2-7; TRBD1 matches at 7 bases. There are 14 residues in the CDR3. The germline V gene encodes CDR1 MNHEY and CDR2 SMNVEV (reference sequence). V lost 2 bases and J lost 5; bases outside the gene matches: 6. The CDR3 sequence: CASSLQGQKHEQYF. DNA of the CDR3: TGTGCCAGCAGTTTACAGGGACAGAAACACGAGCAGTACTTC.

CDR3 DNA: TGTGCCAGCAGTTTGCTCTATACTCAGGGGGACACTGAAGCTTTCTTT. Its protein is CASSLLYTQGDTEAFF. The chain is built from TRBV27 and TRBJ1-1; 7 bases are a match to TRBD1. V trimming: 3 bases; J trimming: 3 bases; junction bases outside the gene matches: 10. The CDR3 contains 16 residues. From germline, CDR1 is MNHEY and CDR2 SMNVEV (reference sequence).

In its sample, this clone was seen a few times. This CDR3 reads CAWSGGVRTEAFF. CDR3 nucleotides: TGTGCCTGGAGTGGGGGGGTTCGCACTGAAGCTTTCTTT. The chain links TRBV30 to TRBJ1-1; possible D gene TRBD1, 5 bases. V lost 1 base and J lost 4, with 10 bases in between. Germline V lookup: CDR1 GTSNPN, CDR2 SVGIG (reference sequence). The CDR3 consists of 13 residues.

Turning to this clone: The junction departs from the called germline gene at one end, perhaps through a read error. This chain joins TRBV4-1 and TRBJ2-7; D is perhaps TRBD2 (5 bases). The CDR3 spans 11 residues. Per germline, CDR1 MGHRA and CDR2 YSYEKL. CDR3 coding DNA: TGTGCCAGCAGCACGGGCGGGGAGCAGTACTTC. This encodes CASSTGGEQYF.

The genes are TRBV29-1 and TRBJ1-2; the D gene is possibly TRBD1 (6 bases). Per germline, CDR1 SQVTM and CDR2 ANQGSEA. CDR3 length equals 14 residues. Trimming removed 8 bases at V and 5 bases at J, with 21 bases between. CDR3 DNA: TGCAGCTTCACAGGGTCGTCATTAAGATATGGCTACACCTTC. Its protein is CSFTGSSLRYGYTF.

The chain is built from TRBV9 and TRBJ2-7, with a possible D match to TRBD2 (5 bases). Germline V gene data show CDR1 as SGDLS and CDR2 as YYNGEE. V shed 3 bases and J shed 1 base, with 14 bases lying between them. This CDR3 has 15 amino acids. The CDR3 sequence is CASSAFSGFSYEQYF. In DNA, the CDR3 is TGTGCCAGCAGCGCCTTCAGCGGATTTTCCTACGAGCAGTACTTC. Drawing the rest from reference TRBV9 and TRBJ2-7, the complete variable domain is DSGVTQTPKHLITATGQRVTLRCSPRSGDLSVYWYQQSLDQGLQFLIQYYNGEERAKGNILERFSAQQFPDLHSELNLSSLELGDSALYFCASSAFSGFSYEQYFGPGTRLTVT.

The genes are TRBV19 and TRBJ1-5, with 7 positions matching TRBD1. Trimming took 6 bases from V and 3 from J; bases not matched to a gene: 14. This CDR3 has 17 amino acids. The germline V gene encodes CDR1 LNHDA and CDR2 SQIVND (reference sequence). CDR3 nucleotides: TGTGCCAGTAGCCATATCCCTGGGACAGCCTACAATCAGCCCCAGCATTTT. It encodes CASSHIPGTAYNQPQHF. The full variable domain, with the rest looked up from reference TRBV19 and TRBJ1-5, is DGGITQSPKYLFRKEGQNVTLSCEQNLNHDAMYWYRQDPGQGLRLIYYSQIVNDFQKGDIAEGYSVSREKKESFPLTVTSAQKNPTAFYLCASSHIPGTAYNQPQHFGDGTRLSIL.